This T cell receptor beta chain was identified in a study of shared clonotypes between healthy human individuals. Naive-designated CD8 cells lacked CD45RO, were positively enriched for CCR7, and omitted terminally differentiated effector memory CD45RA+ cells. Libraries were prepared by immunoSEQ multiplex PCR; TCRdb keeps only in-frame clonotypes and omits some of them. Among about 2.1 million clones, 93% were seen once, and the ten largest hold under 2%. V lost 5 bases, J lost 10 bases, and 13 bases stayed unmatched. There are 14 residues in the CDR3. From germline, CDR1 is SGHVS and CDR2 FNYEAQ. The chain couples TRBV7-6 to TRBJ1-2, with 7 positions matching TRBD1. Sequenced: naive CD8+ T cells from PBMCs. The clonotype was recovered from a man aged 18 to 35 in good health. Some clones in this sample may be carry-over from other donors' samples. The DNA of the CDR3 is TGTGCCAGCAGCGGGAACCTAGGGGGCCCTATCTACACCTTC. This encodes CASSGNLGGPIYTF.